The 11 T cell receptor beta chains below were found in one sample sequenced in a study of metastatic and nonmetastatic thyroid tumors. From the PCR reads, TCRdb re-called clones with MiXCR. Found here are fewer than 40,000 clones, 14% to 15% of them singletons; the top ten hold 15% to 20%. No patient received treatment before thyroid surgery. Input material: blood. The source of these receptors is a male donor with papillary thyroid cancer or a benign thyroid nodule (not recorded which). Some clones in this sample may be carry-over from other donors' samples.

This clone was counted ten times or more. The CDR3 sequence: CASSPSGFFNEQFF. CDR3 DNA sequence: TGTGCCAGCAGCCCTAGCGGATTTTTCAATGAGCAGTTCTTC. The rearrangement uses TRBV9 and TRBJ2-1; 7 bases match TRBD2. There are 14 residues in the CDR3. V gave up 4 bases and J gave up 6 bases; unmatched junction bases: 7. Germline CDR1 reads SGDLS; CDR2 reads YYNGEE.

Ten or more counts support this clone. The V gene is TRBV20-1, the J gene TRBJ2-2; 8 nucleotides agree with TRBD1. V shed 6 bases, J shed 6 bases, and the junction held 9 bases outside the gene matches. CDR1 is DFQATT and CDR2 is SNEGSKA in the germline V gene (reference sequence). The CDR3 is 14 residues long. The CDR3 region is CSARRPGQAGELFF. The CDR3 DNA sequence: TGCAGTGCCCGCCGGCCGGGACAGGCCGGGGAGCTGTTTTTT.

This clone has at least ten counts. V is TRBV6-1 and J is TRBJ2-4, with 7 bases identical to TRBD1. Germline lookup yields CDR1 MNHNS and CDR2 SASEGT. CDR3 length: 12 amino acids. After removal of 4 bases from V and 8 bases from J, the junction contained 2 bases not matched to a gene. The CDR3 protein is CASSGQGYIQYF. CDR3 nucleotides: TGTGCCAGCAGTGGACAGGGTTACATTCAGTACTTC.

This chain joins TRBV5-4 and TRBJ2-5; 9 bases line up with TRBD1. V dropped 3 bases and J dropped 3; count of bases not matched to a gene: 18. CDR1 SGHNT and CDR2 YYREEE come from the germline V gene (reference sequence). The CDR3 runs to 19 residues. CDR3 nucleotides: TGTGCCAGCAGCTCGTACGCCGGCGACAGGGGGTTCACGGAAGAGACCCAGTACTTC. It translates to CASSSYAGDRGFTEETQYF.

In its sample, this clone was seen many times. This rearrangement joins TRBV10-2 to TRBJ2-1; 9 positions agree with TRBD2. Unmatched junction bases numbered 11, after V lost 7 bases and J lost 10 bases. Germline CDR1 reads WSHSY; CDR2 reads SAAADI. CDR3 size: 14 residues. CDR3 in amino acids: CASMVPSGIGEQFF. DNA of the CDR3: TGCGCCAGCATGGTCCCTAGCGGGATCGGGGAGCAGTTCTTC.

The chain employs TRBV3-1 and TRBJ1-1; D is unclear. Trimming took 6 bases from V and 1 from J, leaving 15 bases between them. CDR1 and CDR2 (germline): LGHDT, YNNKEL (reference sequence). The CDR3 runs 15 residues. This CDR3 is CASRPEGKGNTEAFF. CDR3 sequence (DNA): TGTGCCAGCAGACCCGAGGGTAAAGGGAACACTGAAGCTTTCTTT.

In its sample, this clone was seen many times. The rearrangement uses TRBV5-1 and TRBJ2-5; the match to TRBD1 covers 10 bases. Trimming cost V 4 bases and J 4 bases; bases outside gene matches: 19. Germline V CDR1 and CDR2: SGHRS, YFSETQ. The CDR3 is 19 amino acids. CDR3 in amino acids: CASSPGSGPGQGFSETQYF. For the CDR3, the DNA is TGCGCCAGCAGCCCCGGGAGCGGGCCGGGACAGGGGTTCTCAGAGACCCAGTACTTC.

This clone was picked up a small number of times. The junction departs from the called germline gene at one end, perhaps through a read error. The V call is TRBV6-6, the J call TRBJ1-2, with D maybe TRBD1 (5 bases). CDR1 and CDR2 from the germline V gene are MNHNY and SVGAGI (reference sequence). The CDR3 contains 13 residues. CDR3 sequence (DNA): TGTGCCAGCAGTTACTCGGGGGGGAAGGGATACGCCTTC. Its protein is CASSYSGGKGYAF.

Comment on this clone: The junction departs from the called germline gene at one end, perhaps through a read error. The V call is TRBV5-1, the J call TRBJ2-2; D possibly corresponds to TRBD1 (5 bases). The CDR3 length is 15 residues. Germline loops: CDR1 SGHRS, CDR2 YFSETQ. CDR3 bases: TGCGCCAGCAGCGGTCCAGGGAAGAACACCTGGGAGCTGTTTTTT. Protein sequence: CASSGPGKNTWELFF.

This clone has just a few counts. A junction end diverges from the germline sequence, so it may reflect a read error. The gene calls are TRBV6-1 and TRBJ1-1; maybe TRBD1 (6 bases). The CDR3 is 13 residues long. Germline assignment: CDR1 MNHNS and CDR2 SASEGT. The DNA of the CDR3 is TGCGCCAGCAGCCAGAAAGGGGGTGTGAGTGCTTTCTTT. As protein: CASSQKGGVSAFF.

This clone was detected many times. V is TRBV5-1 and J is TRBJ2-5; 9 nucleotides agree with TRBD2. V shed 2 bases, J shed 5 bases, and the junction held 7 bases outside the gene matches. The CDR3 is 15 amino acids. Germline V gene data show CDR1 as SGHRS and CDR2 as YFSETQ. CDR3 protein: CASSFPSAGGETQYF. CDR3 DNA sequence: TGCGCCAGCAGCTTTCCCTCGGCGGGAGGGGAGACCCAGTACTTC.